This is a list of T cell receptor beta chains from one sample in a study of T cell responses to AZD1222 COVID-19 vaccine. The protocol was immunoSEQ multiplex PCR, while the TCRdb copy is restricted to in-frame clones and leaves out a portion. The table has 100,000 to 150,000 clones, around 86% seen once. The specimen comprised peripheral blood, sampled on day 0 of AZD1222 vaccination. Every receptor here comes from an adult in good health. Both conserved end residues are part of each CDR3. A D gene is named only where the DNA matches it firmly. Not every row has a clone size; where given, it reads once, few, many or a size class.

J: TRBJ1-2
size: .
V: TRBV3-1/TRBV3-2
D: .
CDR3: CASSQGRGKYYGYTF
DNA: TGTGCCAGCAGCCAAGGGAGAGGAAAATACTATGGCTACACCTTC

J: TRBJ1-2
size: .
V: TRBV7-6
D: .
CDR3: CASSPELDGIYGYTF
DNA: TGTGCCAGCAGCCCGGAGCTGGACGGGATCTACGGCTACACCTTC

J: TRBJ2-3
size: .
V: TRBV6-4
D: TRBD2
CDR3: CASSAYASGNTDTQYF
DNA: TGTGCCAGCAGTGCCTACGCTAGCGGAAACACAGATACGCAGTATTTT

J: TRBJ1-4
size: .
V: TRBV2
D: TRBD1
CDR3: CASSGGGQGRFNEKLFF
DNA: TGTGCCAGCAGTGGAGGGGGACAGGGTAGATTTAATGAAAAACTGTTTTTT

J: TRBJ2-5
size: .
V: TRBV5-8
D: .
CDR3: CASSLGGPIGTQYF
DNA: TGTGCCAGCAGCTTGGGGGGGCCAATTGGGACCCAGTACTTC

J: TRBJ1-4
size: .
V: TRBV3-1/TRBV3-2
D: TRBD1
CDR3: CASSPMDRGTNEKLFF
DNA: TGTGCCAGCAGCCCTATGGACAGGGGAACTAATGAAAAACTGTTTTTT

J: TRBJ1-3
size: .
V: TRBV19
D: .
CDR3: CATRGTYYSGNTIYF
DNA: TGTGCCACTCGTGGGACATACTACTCTGGAAACACCATATATTTT

J: TRBJ1-2
size: .
V: TRBV12-3/TRBV12-4
D: .
CDR3: CASTTGGGYTF
DNA: TGTGCCAGCACCACAGGAGGTGGCTACACCTTC

J: TRBJ1-2
size: once
V: TRBV15
D: .
CDR3: CATSRDKTGDYGYTF
DNA: TGTGCCACCAGCAGAGATAAGACAGGAGACTATGGCTACACCTTC

J: TRBJ2-7
size: many
V: TRBV4-2
D: .
CDR3: CASSPHSDSPASYEQYF
DNA: TGTGCCAGCAGCCCCCACAGCGACTCACCCGCATCCTACGAGCAGTACTTC

J: TRBJ1-1
size: .
V: TRBV30
D: TRBD1
CDR3: CARLQGGREAFF
DNA: TGTGCCCGATTACAAGGGGGCCGTGAAGCTTTCTTT

J: TRBJ1-1
size: .
V: TRBV6-1
D: .
CDR3: CASSEVYGMGAFF
DNA: TGTGCCAGCAGTGAAGTATACGGAATGGGGGCTTTCTTT

J: TRBJ2-1
size: .
V: TRBV6-1
D: .
CDR3: CASSDLQRNLNNEQFF
DNA: TGTGCCAGCAGTGACCTCCAGAGGAACCTTAACAATGAGCAGTTCTTC

J: TRBJ1-2
size: .
V: TRBV27
D: .
CDR3: CASSLKAGGNYGYTF
DNA: TGTGCCAGCAGTTTAAAAGCGGGCGGGAACTATGGCTACACCTTC

J: TRBJ1-1
size: .
V: TRBV18
D: .
CDR3: CASSPLPLNTEAFF
DNA: TGTGCCAGCTCACCGCTCCCTTTGAACACTGAAGCTTTCTTT

J: TRBJ1-1
size: .
V: TRBV2
D: .
CDR3: CASSNRANTEAFF
DNA: TGTGCCAGCAGTAACAGGGCGAACACTGAAGCTTTCTTT

J: TRBJ1-3
size: .
V: TRBV30
D: .
CDR3: CAWGVSGNTIYF
DNA: TGTGCCTGGGGGGTCTCTGGAAACACCATATATTTT

J: TRBJ2-3
size: .
V: TRBV7-6
D: .
CDR3: CASSLSNRDGDTDTQYF
DNA: TGTGCCAGCAGCTTATCAAATCGGGACGGAGACACAGATACGCAGTATTTT

J: TRBJ2-3
size: .
V: TRBV5-4
D: .
CDR3: CASSLVGKTDTDTQYF
DNA: TGTGCCAGCAGCTTGGTTGGCAAGACGGACACAGATACGCAGTATTTT

J: TRBJ1-4
size: .
V: TRBV5-1
D: .
CDR3: CASSLLPATNEKLFF
DNA: TGCGCCAGCAGCTTGTTGCCCGCAACTAATGAAAAACTGTTTTTT

J: TRBJ2-7
size: .
V: TRBV5-4
D: TRBD1
CDR3: CASSLATGAYEQYF
DNA: TGTGCCAGCAGCTTGGCGACAGGGGCCTACGAGCAGTACTTC

J: TRBJ2-3
size: few
V: TRBV19
D: .
CDR3: CASSIQGRADTQYF
DNA: TGTGCCAGTAGTATACAGGGTAGGGCAGATACGCAGTATTTT

J: TRBJ1-3
size: .
V: TRBV28
D: .
CDR3: CASSLNQVGNTIYF
DNA: TGTGCCAGCAGTTTAAACCAGGTCGGAAACACCATATATTTT

J: TRBJ1-2
size: .
V: TRBV18
D: .
CDR3: CASSVGNGYTF
DNA: TGTGCCAGCTCCGTAGGAAATGGCTACACCTTC

J: TRBJ2-7
size: .
V: TRBV5-1
D: .
CDR3: CASSLYGDPYEQYF
DNA: TGCGCCAGCAGCTTGTACGGAGACCCCTACGAGCAGTACTTC

J: TRBJ1-3
size: .
V: TRBV19
D: .
CDR3: CASSRASGNTIYF
DNA: TGTGCCAGTAGTAGGGCTTCTGGAAACACCATATATTTT

J: TRBJ2-3
size: .
V: TRBV6-5
D: .
CDR3: CASNGRRVGTDTQYF
DNA: TGTGCCAGCAATGGGCGGCGGGTGGGCACAGATACGCAGTATTTT

J: TRBJ1-5
size: .
V: TRBV28
D: .
CDR3: CASSFSKVGNQPQHF
DNA: TGTGCCAGCAGTTTTTCTAAGGTGGGCAATCAGCCCCAGCATTTT

J: TRBJ1-1
size: .
V: TRBV30
D: .
CDR3: CAWGRPNTEAFF
DNA: TGTGCCTGGGGACGGCCGAACACTGAAGCTTTCTTT

J: TRBJ2-1
size: .
V: TRBV6-5
D: .
CDR3: CASRGSNNEQFF
DNA: TGTGCCAGCAGGGGGTCGAACAATGAGCAGTTCTTC

J: TRBJ1-2
size: once
V: TRBV12-3/TRBV12-4
D: .
CDR3: CASSADDYGYTF
DNA: TGTGCCAGCAGTGCAGATGACTATGGCTACACCTTC

J: TRBJ1-6
size: .
V: TRBV5-1
D: .
CDR3: CASSFIGGRGSYNSPLHF
DNA: TGCGCCAGCAGCTTTATAGGGGGAAGAGGCTCCTATAATTCACCCCTCCACTTT

J: TRBJ1-1
size: .
V: TRBV29-1
D: TRBD1
CDR3: CSVEEQGVNEAFF
DNA: TGCAGCGTTGAAGAACAGGGGGTTAACGAAGCTTTCTTT

J: TRBJ2-2
size: .
V: TRBV5-1
D: TRBD2
CDR3: CASSSGGGPTGELFF
DNA: TGCGCCAGCAGCTCCGGGGGGGGCCCAACCGGGGAGCTGTTTTTT

J: TRBJ1-1
size: .
V: TRBV18
D: .
CDR3: CASSPDMNTEAFF
DNA: TGTGCCAGCTCACCGGACATGAACACTGAAGCTTTCTTT

J: TRBJ1-4
size: .
V: TRBV19
D: TRBD1
CDR3: CASSIRDREDEKLFF
DNA: TGTGCCAGTAGTATTCGGGACAGGGAAGATGAAAAACTGTTTTTT

J: TRBJ1-5
size: once
V: TRBV5-1
D: .
CDR3: CASSEQAGQPQHF
DNA: TGCGCCAGCAGCGAACAGGCCGGTCAGCCCCAGCATTTT

J: TRBJ2-7
size: once
V: TRBV24-1
D: .
CDR3: CATSDPDLSPYEQYF
DNA: TGTGCCACCAGTGACCCGGACCTGAGCCCCTACGAGCAGTACTTC

J: TRBJ1-6
size: .
V: TRBV6-4
D: .
CDR3: CASSRDLGSPLHF
DNA: TGTGCCAGCTCCCGGGACCTGGGGTCACCCCTCCACTTT

J: TRBJ1-6
size: .
V: TRBV30
D: .
CDR3: CAWSERGNSPLHF
DNA: TGTGCCTGGAGTGAACGAGGAAATTCACCCCTCCACTTT

J: TRBJ2-2
size: .
V: TRBV15
D: TRBD2
CDR3: CATSSGGKAGELFF
DNA: TGTGCCACCAGCAGCGGGGGGAAGGCCGGGGAGCTGTTTTTT

J: TRBJ2-7
size: .
V: TRBV6-5
D: .
CDR3: CASSYSNRVVSEQYF
DNA: TGTGCCAGCAGTTACTCGAATCGTGTGGTTAGTGAGCAGTACTTC

J: TRBJ2-3
size: .
V: TRBV6-5
D: TRBD1
CDR3: CASSRDREGTDTQYF
DNA: TGTGCCAGCAGTAGGGACAGGGAGGGCACAGATACGCAGTATTTT

J: TRBJ1-2
size: .
V: TRBV7-9
D: TRBD1
CDR3: CASSLGQGKSRYTF
DNA: TGTGCCAGCAGCTTAGGACAGGGGAAATCTCGCTACACCTTC

J: TRBJ2-5
size: few
V: TRBV14
D: .
CDR3: CASSQVTQETQYF
DNA: TGTGCCAGCAGCCAAGTCACCCAAGAGACCCAGTACTTC

J: TRBJ2-1
size: .
V: TRBV6-5
D: TRBD2
CDR3: CASSQTSGDYNEQFF
DNA: TGTGCCAGCAGCCAGACTAGCGGGGATTACAATGAGCAGTTCTTC

J: TRBJ1-1
size: .
V: TRBV5-6
D: .
CDR3: CASSYSSDTEAFF
DNA: TGTGCCAGCAGCTACTCCTCCGACACTGAAGCTTTCTTT

J: TRBJ1-1
size: .
V: TRBV6-5
D: TRBD1
CDR3: CASSFPGDREAFF
DNA: TGTGCCAGCAGTTTCCCGGGGGACAGAGAAGCTTTCTTT

J: TRBJ1-1
size: .
V: TRBV29-1
D: TRBD1
CDR3: CSGGTGSEAFF
DNA: TGCAGCGGCGGGACAGGAAGTGAAGCTTTCTTT